This T cell receptor (beta chain) was observed in a study of PD-1 blockade in classical Hodgkin lymphoma. Notes on the study in general: Newly diagnosed patients were said to have less baseline TCR diversity than healthy donors did.

Assay used: immunoSEQ multiplex PCR; TCRdb lists only in-frame clones, some missing. The sample records approximately 23,000 clones, more than 85% being singletons. The CDR3 spans 14 residues. Germline lookup yields CDR1 SGHRS and CDR2 YFSETQ. V dropped 4 bases and J dropped 4; count of bases not matched to a gene: 7. Worth noting for this clone: Its antigen is still unknown.

Described time point: newly diagnosed, previously untreated cHL patient sample. Magnetic negative selection of thawed PBMCs was the method by which CD4+ T cells were purified. The clonotype was recovered from a human donor with classical Hodgkin lymphoma. Material: CD4+ T cells from blood. V and J are TRBV5-1 and TRBJ2-5; 7 positions agree with TRBD1. This chain's CDR3 is CASSRDRTVETQYF. CDR3 nucleotide sequence: TGCGCCAGCAGCCGGGACAGAACGGTAGAGACCCAGTACTTC.